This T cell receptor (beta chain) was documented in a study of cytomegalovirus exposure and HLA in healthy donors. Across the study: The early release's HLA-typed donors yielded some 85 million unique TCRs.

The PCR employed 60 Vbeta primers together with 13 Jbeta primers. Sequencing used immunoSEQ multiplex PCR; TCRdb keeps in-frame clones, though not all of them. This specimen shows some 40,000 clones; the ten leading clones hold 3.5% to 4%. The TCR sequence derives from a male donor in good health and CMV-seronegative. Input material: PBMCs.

The CDR3 nucleotides read TGTGCCAGCAGGGCGGGACAGGGGCCACTCCCAATTCCTCACTATGGCTACACCTTC. As protein: CASRAGQGPLPIPHYGYTF. The chain uses TRBV6-8 and TRBJ1-2; 10 bases are shared with TRBD1. The J segment lost 3 bases and the V segment lost 6 bases, leaving 19 bases of the junction unmatched. The CDR3 runs 19 residues. Germline-derived CDR1 and CDR2 are MNHGY and SAAAGT.